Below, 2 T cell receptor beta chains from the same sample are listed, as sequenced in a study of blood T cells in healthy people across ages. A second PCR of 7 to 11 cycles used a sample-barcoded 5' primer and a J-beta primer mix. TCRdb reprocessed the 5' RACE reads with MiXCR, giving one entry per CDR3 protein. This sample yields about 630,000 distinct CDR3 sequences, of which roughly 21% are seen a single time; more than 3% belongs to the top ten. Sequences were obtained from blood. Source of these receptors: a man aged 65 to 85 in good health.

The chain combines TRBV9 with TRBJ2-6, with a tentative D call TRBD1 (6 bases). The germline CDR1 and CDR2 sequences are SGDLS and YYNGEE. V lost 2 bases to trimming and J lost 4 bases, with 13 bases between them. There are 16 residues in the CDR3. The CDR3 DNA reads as TGTGCCAGCAGCGTGGCCGGGACATCAGGGGCCAACGTCCTGACTTTC. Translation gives CASSVAGTSGANVLTF.

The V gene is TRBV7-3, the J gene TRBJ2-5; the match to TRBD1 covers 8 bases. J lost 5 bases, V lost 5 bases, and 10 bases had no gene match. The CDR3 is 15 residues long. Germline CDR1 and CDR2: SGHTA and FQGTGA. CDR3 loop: CASSPTGEKWETQYF. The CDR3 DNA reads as TGTGCCAGCAGCCCGACAGGGGAGAAGTGGGAGACCCAGTACTTC.